The clone carrying this TCR beta chain has a count of ten or more. The antigen is undetermined. The data were taken from a study of T cell repertoires in cytomegalovirus infection. Overall study: Shared public TCR beta signatures pointed to both CMV infection and a matching HLA type.

TCRdb re-analysed the reads in MiXCR, keeping a single row per CDR3 protein. The data contain about 130,000 distinct CDR3 sequences, about 24% of them seen just once; the ten biggest clones take up 34%. Findings and limits, study-wide: The ex vivo response showed dominance by HLA-C-restricted CMV-specific TCR beta clonotypes. Using cumulative public TCR beta family frequency, the authors identified those who carried CMV together with the relevant HLA.

V lost 6 bases and J lost 2, with 8 bases in between. The CDR3 is made up of 12 amino acids. CDR1 is MNHNS and CDR2 is SASEGT in the germline V gene. Source material: PBMCs, sequenced either directly or after in vitro stimulation (not recorded which). This rearrangement joins TRBV6-1 to TRBJ2-7; maybe TRBD1 (5 bases). The TCR was taken from a human donor in good health (CMV status not recorded). Some clones in this sample may be carry-over from other donors' samples. For the CDR3, the DNA is TGTGCCAGCAGCGACAGAGCCTACGAGCAGTACGTC. As protein: CASSDRAYEQYV.